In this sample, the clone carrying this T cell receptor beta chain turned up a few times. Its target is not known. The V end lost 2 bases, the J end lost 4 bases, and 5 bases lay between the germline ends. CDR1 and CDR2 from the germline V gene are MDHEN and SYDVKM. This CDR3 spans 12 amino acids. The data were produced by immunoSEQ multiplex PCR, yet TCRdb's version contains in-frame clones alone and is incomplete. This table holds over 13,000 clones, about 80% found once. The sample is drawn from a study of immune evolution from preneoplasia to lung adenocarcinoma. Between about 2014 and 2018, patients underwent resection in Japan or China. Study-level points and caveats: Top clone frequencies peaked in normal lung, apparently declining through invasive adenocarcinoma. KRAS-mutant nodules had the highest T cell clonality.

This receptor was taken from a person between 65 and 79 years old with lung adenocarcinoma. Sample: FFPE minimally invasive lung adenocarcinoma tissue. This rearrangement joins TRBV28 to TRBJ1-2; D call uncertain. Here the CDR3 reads CASSLVRYGYTF. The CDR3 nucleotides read TGTGCCAGCAGTTTAGTTCGCTATGGCTACACCTTC.